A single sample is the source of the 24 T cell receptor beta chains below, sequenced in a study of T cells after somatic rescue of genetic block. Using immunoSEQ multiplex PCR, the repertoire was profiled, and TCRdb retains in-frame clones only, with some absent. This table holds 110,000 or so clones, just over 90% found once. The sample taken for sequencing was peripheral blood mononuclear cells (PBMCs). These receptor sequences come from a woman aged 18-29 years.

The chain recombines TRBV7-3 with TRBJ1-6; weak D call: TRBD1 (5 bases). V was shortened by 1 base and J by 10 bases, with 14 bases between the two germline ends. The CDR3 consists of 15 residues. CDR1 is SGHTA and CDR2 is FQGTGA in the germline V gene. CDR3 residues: CASSLNGGTGSPLHF. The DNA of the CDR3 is TGTGCCAGCAGCTTAAACGGGGGGACCGGCTCACCCCTCCACTTT.

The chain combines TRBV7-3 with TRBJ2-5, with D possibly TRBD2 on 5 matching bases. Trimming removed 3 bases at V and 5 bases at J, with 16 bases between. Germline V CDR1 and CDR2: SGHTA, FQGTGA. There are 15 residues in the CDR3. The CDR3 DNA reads TGTGCCAGCAGCTTGACGAGCGGCGGTGGGGAGACCCAGTACTTC. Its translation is CASSLTSGGGETQYF. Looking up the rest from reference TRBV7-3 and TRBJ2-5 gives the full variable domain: GAGVSQTPSNKVTEKGKYVELRCDPISGHTALYWYRQSLGQGPEFLIYFQGTGAADDSGLPNDRFFAVRPEGSVSTLKIQRTERGDSAVYLCASSLTSGGGETQYFGPGTRLLVL.

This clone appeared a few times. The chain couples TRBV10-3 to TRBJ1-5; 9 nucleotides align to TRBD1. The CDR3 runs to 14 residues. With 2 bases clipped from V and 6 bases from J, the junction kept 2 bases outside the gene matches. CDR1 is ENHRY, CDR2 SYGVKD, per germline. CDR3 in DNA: TGTGCCATCAGTGAGGAGACAGGGGGTCAGCCCCAGCATTTT. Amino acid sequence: CAISEETGGQPQHF.

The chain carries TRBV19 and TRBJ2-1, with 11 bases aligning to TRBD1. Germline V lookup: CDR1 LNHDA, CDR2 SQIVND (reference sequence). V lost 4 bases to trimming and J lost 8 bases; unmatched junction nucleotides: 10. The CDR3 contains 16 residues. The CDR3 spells CASSTKTGQGEDEQFF. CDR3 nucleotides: TGTGCCAGTAGTACTAAAACGGGACAGGGGGAGGATGAGCAGTTCTTC.

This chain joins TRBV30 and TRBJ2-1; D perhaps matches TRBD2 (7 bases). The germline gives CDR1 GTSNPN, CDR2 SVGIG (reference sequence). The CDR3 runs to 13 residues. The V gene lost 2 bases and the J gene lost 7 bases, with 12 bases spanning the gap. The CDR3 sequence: CAWSRGGLNEQFF. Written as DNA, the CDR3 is TGTGCCTGGAGTAGGGGGGGGCTGAATGAGCAGTTCTTC.

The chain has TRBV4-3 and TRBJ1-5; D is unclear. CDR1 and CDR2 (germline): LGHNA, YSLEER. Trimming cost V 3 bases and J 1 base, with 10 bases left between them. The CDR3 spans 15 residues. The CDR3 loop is CASSHSRPSNQPQHF. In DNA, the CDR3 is TGCGCCAGCAGCCACTCCAGGCCCAGCAATCAGCCCCAGCATTTT.

The CDR3 DNA reads as TGTGCCAGCACCATTTCGGGATCTGGCTACACCTTC. Translating it yields CASTISGSGYTF. V gene TRBV28 combines with J gene TRBJ1-2; D is unclear. Germline lookup yields CDR1 MDHEN and CDR2 SYDVKM. V lost 7 bases to trimming and J lost 7 bases, with 13 bases between them. The CDR3 covers 12 residues.

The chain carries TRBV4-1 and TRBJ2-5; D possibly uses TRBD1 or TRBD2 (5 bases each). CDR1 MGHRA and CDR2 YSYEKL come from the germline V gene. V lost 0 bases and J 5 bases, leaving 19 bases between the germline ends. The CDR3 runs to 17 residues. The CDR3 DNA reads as TGCGCCAGCAGCCAAGATTTCGGGACCTTCGAGGGGGAGACCCAGTACTTC. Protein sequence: CASSQDFGTFEGETQYF.

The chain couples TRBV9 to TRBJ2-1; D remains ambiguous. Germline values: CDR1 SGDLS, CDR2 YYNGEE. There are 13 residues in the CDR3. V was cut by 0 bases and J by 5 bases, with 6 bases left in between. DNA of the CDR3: TGTGCCAGCAGCGTAGGACCGAACAATGAGCAGTTCTTC. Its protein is CASSVGPNNEQFF.

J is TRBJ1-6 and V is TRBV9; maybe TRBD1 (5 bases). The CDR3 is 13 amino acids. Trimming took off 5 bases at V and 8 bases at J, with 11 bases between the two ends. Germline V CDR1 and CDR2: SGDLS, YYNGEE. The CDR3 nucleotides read TGTGCCAGCAGTCCCGACAGAGATTCACCCCTCCACTTT. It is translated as CASSPDRDSPLHF. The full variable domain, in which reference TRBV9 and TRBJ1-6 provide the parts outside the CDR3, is DSGVTQTPKHLITATGQRVTLRCSPRSGDLSVYWYQQSLDQGLQFLIQYYNGEERAKGNILERFSAQQFPDLHSELNLSSLELGDSALYFCASSPDRDSPLHFGNGTRLTVT.

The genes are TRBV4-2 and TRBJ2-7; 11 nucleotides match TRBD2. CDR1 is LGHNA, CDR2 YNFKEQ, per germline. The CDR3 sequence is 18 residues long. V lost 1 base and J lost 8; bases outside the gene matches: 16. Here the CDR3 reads CASSQAEDAGTSGKKQYF. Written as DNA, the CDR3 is TGTGCCAGCAGCCAAGCTGAGGACGCCGGGACTAGCGGAAAAAAGCAGTACTTC.

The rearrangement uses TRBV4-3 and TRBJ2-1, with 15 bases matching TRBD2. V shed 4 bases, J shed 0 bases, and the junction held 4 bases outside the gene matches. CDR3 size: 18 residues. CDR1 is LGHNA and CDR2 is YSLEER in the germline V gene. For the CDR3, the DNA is TGCGCCAGCAGCCGCAGGACTAGCGGGGGGGTCTCCTACAATGAGCAGTTCTTC. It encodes CASSRRTSGGVSYNEQFF.

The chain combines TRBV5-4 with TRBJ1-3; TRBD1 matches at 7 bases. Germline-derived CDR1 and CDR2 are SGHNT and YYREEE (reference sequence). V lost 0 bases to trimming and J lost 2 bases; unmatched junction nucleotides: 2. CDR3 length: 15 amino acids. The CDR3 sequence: CASSLEGTAGNTIYF. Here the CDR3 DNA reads TGTGCCAGCAGCTTGGAGGGGACAGCTGGAAACACCATATATTTT.

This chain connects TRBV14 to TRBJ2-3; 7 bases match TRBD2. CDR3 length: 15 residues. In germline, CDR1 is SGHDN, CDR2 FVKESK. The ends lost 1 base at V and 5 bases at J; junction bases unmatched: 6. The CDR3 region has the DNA TGTGCCAGCAGCCAAGGGAGCGCTAGCGGAGATACGCAGTATTTT. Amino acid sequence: CASSQGSASGDTQYF.

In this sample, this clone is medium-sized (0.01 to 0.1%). The CDR3 coding sequence is TGTGCCAGCAGCGTCGGAGGATCAGGGCCCCAGCATTTT. Amino acid sequence: CASSVGGSGPQHF. This sequence joins TRBV9 and TRBJ1-5; D uncertain. V dropped 2 bases and J dropped 9 bases, with 12 bases sitting between them. The germline gives CDR1 SGDLS, CDR2 YYNGEE. The CDR3 totals 13 residues.

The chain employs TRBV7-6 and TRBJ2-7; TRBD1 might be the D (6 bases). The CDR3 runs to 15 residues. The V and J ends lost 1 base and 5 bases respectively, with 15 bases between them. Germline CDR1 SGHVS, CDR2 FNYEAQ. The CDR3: CASSLVAGAPHEQYF. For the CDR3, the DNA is TGTGCCAGCAGCTTAGTTGCAGGGGCGCCCCACGAGCAGTACTTC.

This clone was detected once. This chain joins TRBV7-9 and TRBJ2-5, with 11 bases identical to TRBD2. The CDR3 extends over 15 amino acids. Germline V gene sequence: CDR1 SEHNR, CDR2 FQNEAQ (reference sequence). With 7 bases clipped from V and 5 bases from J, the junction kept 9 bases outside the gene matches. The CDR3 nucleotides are TGTGCCAGCACCCTACTAGCGGGGGCCGGGGAGACCCAGTACTTC. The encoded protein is CASTLLAGAGETQYF.

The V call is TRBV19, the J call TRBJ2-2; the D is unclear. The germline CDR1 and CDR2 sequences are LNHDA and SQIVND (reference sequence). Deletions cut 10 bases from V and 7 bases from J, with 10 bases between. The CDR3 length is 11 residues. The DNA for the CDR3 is TGTGCCACCCTCTTGGGCGGGGAGCTGTTTTTT. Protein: CATLLGGELFF.

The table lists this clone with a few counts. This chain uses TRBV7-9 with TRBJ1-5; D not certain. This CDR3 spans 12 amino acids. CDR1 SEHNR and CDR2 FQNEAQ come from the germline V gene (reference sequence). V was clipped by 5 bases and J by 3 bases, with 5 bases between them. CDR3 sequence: CASSRINQPQHF. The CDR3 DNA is TGTGCCAGCAGCCGCATCAATCAGCCCCAGCATTTT. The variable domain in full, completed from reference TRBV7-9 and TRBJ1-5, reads DTGVSQNPRHKITKRGQNVTFRCDPISEHNRLYWYRQTLGQGPEFLTYFQNEAQLEKSRLLSDRFSAERPKGSFSTLEIQRTEQGDSAMYLCASSRINQPQHFGDGTRLSIL.

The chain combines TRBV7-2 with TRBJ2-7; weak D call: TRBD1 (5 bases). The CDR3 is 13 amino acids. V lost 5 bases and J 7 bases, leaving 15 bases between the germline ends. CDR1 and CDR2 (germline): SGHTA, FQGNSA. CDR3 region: CASSSQGIREQYF. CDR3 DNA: TGTGCCAGCAGCAGTCAGGGAATACGGGAGCAGTACTTC.

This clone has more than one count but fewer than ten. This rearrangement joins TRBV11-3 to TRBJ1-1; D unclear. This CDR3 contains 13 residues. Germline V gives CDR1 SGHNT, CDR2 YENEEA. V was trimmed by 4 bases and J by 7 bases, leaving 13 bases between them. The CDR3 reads CASSSPRSYEAFF. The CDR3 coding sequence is TGTGCCAGCAGCTCCCCGCGAAGTTATGAAGCTTTCTTT.

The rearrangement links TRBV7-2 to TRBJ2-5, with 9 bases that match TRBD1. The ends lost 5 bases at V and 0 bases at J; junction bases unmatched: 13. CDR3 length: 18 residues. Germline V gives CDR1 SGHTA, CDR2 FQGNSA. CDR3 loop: CASSPPTGQGLYQETQYF. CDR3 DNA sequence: TGTGCCAGCAGCCCCCCCACGGGACAGGGCCTGTACCAAGAGACCCAGTACTTC.

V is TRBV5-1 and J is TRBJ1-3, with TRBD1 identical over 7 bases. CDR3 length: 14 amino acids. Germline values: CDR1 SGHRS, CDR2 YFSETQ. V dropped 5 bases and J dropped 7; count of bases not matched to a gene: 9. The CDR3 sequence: CASRSDRAQNTIYF. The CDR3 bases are TGCGCCAGCAGATCTGACAGGGCGCAGAACACCATATATTTT.

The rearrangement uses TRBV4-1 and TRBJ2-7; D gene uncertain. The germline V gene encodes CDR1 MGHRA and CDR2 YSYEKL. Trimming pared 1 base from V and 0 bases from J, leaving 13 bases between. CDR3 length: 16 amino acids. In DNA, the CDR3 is TGCGCCAGCAGCCAAGTTAAGGGAATCCCCTCCTACGAGCAGTACTTC. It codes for CASSQVKGIPSYEQYF.